Sequencing of this TCR beta chain was carried out in a study of CD8 T cells in Susac syndrome. General observations from the study: That the number of individuals in its TCR sequencing and HLA analysis was relatively small was acknowledged by the study.

Details on this clonotype: The antigen remains undetermined.

CDR1 and CDR2 (germline): LGHDT, YNNKEL (reference sequence). The CDR3 loop spans 15 amino acids. The V gene end was trimmed by 5 bases and the J gene end by 9 bases; junction bases not matched to a gene: 11. TCR beta was sequenced from blood CD8+ and CD4+ T cells. RNA was extracted with the RNeasy kit, and a quantity of 0.5 to 1 ug was reverse transcribed using random hexamers. TCR beta CDR3 was amplified by immunoSEQ covering 54 Vbeta and 13 Jbeta. TCRdb analysed the immunoSEQ multiplex PCR reads with MiXCR anew, one entry per CDR3 protein. The sample has around 170,000 distinct CDR3 sequences, about 91% seen once.

The rearrangement joins TRBV3-1 to TRBJ2-1, with 9 bases identical to TRBD2. The source material was CD4+ T cells from PBMCs. This receptor was obtained from a human donor in good health. The DNA of the CDR3 is TGTGCCAGCAGCGAGACTAGCGGCCGCCGTGGTGAGCAGTTCTTC. Translating it yields CASSETSGRRGEQFF.